Listed below are T cell receptor beta chains from one sample, sequenced in a study of T-cell reconstitution after alpha-beta-depleted transplantation in children. Each CDR3 protein gets one entry after TCRdb re-called the PCR reads with MiXCR. Here the sample spans around 400,000 distinct CDR3 sequences, roughly a tenth being singletons. The sample was PBMCs from the stem cell graft donor, taken from the stem cell graft. Source of these receptors: a human donor who donated a stem cell graft to a child with acute myeloid leukemia. Each CDR3 is given with its conserved first and last residue. The D gene is left open where the match is weak. Only some rows state a clone size, as once, few, many or a class for expanded clones.

V gene,J gene,clone size,D gene,CDR3 protein,CDR3 DNA
TRBV5-1,TRBJ2-3,few,TRBD2,CASSAGLSSSTGTDTQYF,TGCGCCAGCAGCGCGGGACTATCCAGCTCAACCGGCACAGATACGCAGTATTTT
TRBV6-1,TRBJ2-2,many,-,CASSEVGELFF,TGTGCCAGCAGTGAAGTCGGGGAGCTGTTTTTT
TRBV4-1,TRBJ2-7,few,TRBD2,CASSAGGNYEQYF,TGCGCCAGCAGCGCGGGAGGAAACTACGAGCAGTACTTC
TRBV7-3,TRBJ2-1,many,TRBD2,CASSLMGGGAYNEQFF,TGTGCCAGCAGCTTAATGGGCGGGGGGGCCTACAATGAGCAGTTCTTC
TRBV27,TRBJ1-2,few,TRBD1,CASSWRGTGEGYTF,TGTGCCAGCAGTTGGCGGGGGACAGGGGAAGGCTACACCTTC
TRBV5-1,TRBJ2-2,many,TRBD1,CASSLMGTGAGELFF,TGCGCCAGCAGCTTGATGGGGACAGGGGCCGGGGAGCTGTTTTTT
TRBV6-1,TRBJ2-2,-,-,CASFSDGRNTGELFF,TGTGCCAGCTTCTCGGATGGACGGAACACCGGGGAGCTGTTTTTT
TRBV10-3,TRBJ1-2,many,-,CAISPTENYGYTF,TGTGCCATCAGTCCGACAGAGAACTATGGCTACACCTTC
TRBV20-1,TRBJ1-3,few,-,CCARGHGRDFLSGNTIYF,TGCTGTGCTAGAGGACATGGACGGGACTTTCTCTCTGGAAACACCATATATTTT
TRBV12-3/TRBV12-4,TRBJ1-3,-,-,CASRPRGSGNTIYF,TGTGCCAGCAGGCCTCGGGGCTCTGGAAACACCATATATTTT
TRBV6-2/TRBV6-3,TRBJ2-7,-,TRBD2,CASSYPSGRSDSYEQYF,TGTGCCAGCAGTTACCCTAGCGGGAGGTCCGACTCCTACGAGCAGTACTTC
TRBV15,TRBJ2-1,few,-,CATSRDRASLSRDNEQFF,TGTGCCACCAGCAGAGATCGGGCCTCCTTGAGTAGGGACAATGAGCAGTTCTTC
TRBV20-1,TRBJ2-2,-,-,CSVPAANTGELFF,TGCAGTGTTCCAGCCGCGAACACCGGGGAGCTGTTTTTT
TRBV6-1,TRBJ2-3,few,-,CASSAFKSTDTQYF,TGTGCCAGCAGTGCCTTTAAGTCCACAGATACGCAGTATTTT
TRBV9,TRBJ2-3,-,-,CASSVGGRHTQYF,TGTGCCAGCAGCGTAGGAGGTCGGCATACGCAGTATTTT
TRBV7-2,TRBJ2-7,few,-,CASGYEQYF,TGTGCCAGCGGATACGAGCAGTACTTC
TRBV7-9,TRBJ2-2,few,-,CASYGGVGPGELFF,TGTGCCAGCTATGGTGGCGTCGGTCCAGGGGAGCTGTTTTTT
TRBV7-9,TRBJ2-7,few,-,CASSSMGGEQYF,TGTGCCAGCAGCTCCATGGGGGGCGAGCAGTACTTC
TRBV4-2,TRBJ1-1,many,-,CASSQDLVNTEAFF,TGTGCCAGCAGCCAAGATTTGGTGAACACTGAAGCTTTCTTT
TRBV7-2,TRBJ2-7,few,-,CASSYYRDEQYF,TGTGCCAGCAGCTACTACAGGGACGAGCAGTACTTC
TRBV12-3/TRBV12-4,TRBJ1-2,-,-,CASSPSPGIDYGYTF,TGTGCCAGCAGTCCGAGTCCGGGAATTGACTATGGCTACACCTTC
TRBV5-1,TRBJ2-2,few,-,CASTVGTTNTGELFF,TGCGCCAGCACTGTTGGCACTACGAACACCGGGGAGCTGTTTTTT
TRBV4-1,TRBJ2-3,many,TRBD1,CASSQDPQGAQGDTQYF,TGCGCCAGCAGCCAAGATCCCCAGGGGGCGCAGGGAGATACGCAGTATTTT
TRBV15,TRBJ1-1,-,-,CATSRQGLTARHTEAFF,TGTGCCACCAGCAGGCAAGGCCTTACCGCCAGGCACACTGAAGCTTTCTTT
TRBV6-2/TRBV6-3,TRBJ2-1,few,-,CASSYVATSSYNEQFF,TGTGCCAGCAGTTACGTCGCGACAAGCTCCTACAATGAGCAGTTCTTC
TRBV20-1,TRBJ2-1,-,-,CSASGTAAYNEQFF,TGCAGTGCTAGCGGGACCGCCGCCTACAATGAGCAGTTCTTC
TRBV20-1,TRBJ1-3,-,-,CSASNRSSGNTIYF,TGCAGTGCTAGTAACAGGAGCTCTGGAAACACCATATATTTT
TRBV5-1,TRBJ2-1,few,-,CASSYGDPTNNEQFF,TGCGCCAGCAGCTATGGGGACCCGACCAACAATGAGCAGTTCTTC
TRBV6-1,TRBJ2-7,-,TRBD2,CASTLNPLAANYEQYF,TGTGCCAGCACCCTGAACCCACTAGCGGCGAACTACGAGCAGTACTTC
TRBV12-3/TRBV12-4,TRBJ2-7,-,TRBD2,CASSSSGRAAQYF,TGTGCCAGCAGTTCTAGCGGGAGGGCGGCGCAGTACTTC
TRBV12-3/TRBV12-4,TRBJ1-2,many,-,CASSRTAYGYTF,TGTGCCAGCAGTAGGACAGCCTATGGCTACACCTTC
TRBV11-2,TRBJ2-4,few,TRBD2,CASSLTGTSGRAAKNIQYF,TGTGCCAGCAGCCTAACCGGGACTAGCGGGAGGGCCGCCAAAAACATTCAGTACTTC
TRBV6-1,TRBJ2-1,-,-,CASRSGAVVAEQFF,TGTGCCAGCAGATCAGGGGCGGTGGTGGCTGAGCAGTTCTTC
TRBV7-3,TRBJ2-7,-,TRBD2,CASRLKDPGLALSGRAYEQYF,TGTGCCAGCAGACTTAAAGACCCGGGACTAGCGCTCTCAGGGAGGGCCTACGAGCAGTACTTC
TRBV2,TRBJ2-1,few,TRBD1,CASSVETGAGEQFF,TGTGCCAGCAGTGTAGAGACAGGGGCGGGAGAGCAGTTCTTC
TRBV25-1,TRBJ2-5,-,TRBD2,CASSELSSGGQETQYF,TGTGCCAGCAGTGAACTTTCTAGCGGGGGACAAGAGACCCAGTACTTC
TRBV10-1,TRBJ2-1,-,-,CASSGGPNEQFF,TGCGCCAGCAGCGGGGGGCCCAATGAGCAGTTCTTC
TRBV12-3/TRBV12-4,TRBJ2-5,many,TRBD1,CASSSGDRGLGQETQYF,TGTGCCAGCAGCTCAGGCGACAGGGGGCTTGGTCAAGAGACCCAGTACTTC
TRBV6-2/TRBV6-3,TRBJ2-3,-,-,CASSYSRRGDTQYF,TGTGCCAGCAGTTACTCGAGGAGGGGGGATACGCAGTATTTT
TRBV3-1,TRBJ2-3,-,-,CASSEMRLDRSDTQYF,TGTGCCAGCAGCGAGATGCGACTAGATAGGTCAGATACGCAGTATTTT
TRBV7-3,TRBJ2-3,few,-,CASSSGVATDTQYF,TGTGCCAGCAGCTCGGGGGTTGCAACAGATACGCAGTATTTT
TRBV6-1,TRBJ1-5,-,-,CASSRDLNQPQHF,TGTGCCAGCAGCCGAGATCTTAATCAGCCCCAGCATTTT
TRBV9,TRBJ2-7,few,TRBD2,CASSESGTSSYEQYF,TGTGCCAGCAGCGAGTCCGGGACTAGCTCCTACGAGCAGTACTTC
TRBV29-1,TRBJ2-2,-,-,CSVVGPGNTGELFF,TGCAGCGTTGTAGGGCCGGGGAACACCGGGGAGCTGTTTTTT
TRBV29-1,TRBJ2-1,few,-,CSVEERVNEQFF,TGCAGCGTTGAAGAGAGGGTTAATGAGCAGTTCTTC
TRBV12-3/TRBV12-4,TRBJ1-6,few,-,CARTFIPSGPSPLHF,TGTGCCAGGACCTTCATACCCTCAGGACCTTCACCCCTCCACTTT
TRBV12-3/TRBV12-4,TRBJ1-1,-,TRBD1,CASARTGKTEAFF,TGTGCTAGCGCCAGGACAGGGAAAACTGAAGCTTTCTTT
TRBV6-1,TRBJ1-5,-,-,CASRRTVSNQPQHF,TGTGCCAGCAGGCGGACAGTTAGCAATCAGCCCCAGCATTTT
TRBV5-1,TRBJ1-6,few,TRBD1,CASSLVGQGSSPLHF,TGCGCCAGCAGCTTGGTGGGACAGGGGAGTTCACCCCTCCACTTT
TRBV15,TRBJ2-3,-,-,CATSRVRWSTDTQYF,TGTGCCACCAGCAGAGTCCGGTGGAGCACAGATACGCAGTATTTT
TRBV27,TRBJ2-7,many,-,CASSRLDGTYEQYF,TGTGCCAGCAGTCGTCTGGACGGGACCTACGAGCAGTACTTC
TRBV7-2,TRBJ2-1,few,TRBD2,CASIQAASGYNEQFF,TGTGCCAGCATTCAAGCAGCTAGCGGATACAATGAGCAGTTCTTC
TRBV7-2,TRBJ1-1,many,-,CASRNTEAFF,TGTGCCAGCAGGAACACTGAAGCTTTCTTT
TRBV20-1,TRBJ1-1,few,-,CSAGTGYNTEAFF,TGCAGTGCTGGCACAGGGTACAACACTGAAGCTTTCTTT
TRBV20-1,TRBJ1-4,-,-,CRGIQERGGEKLFF,TGCAGAGGAATCCAGGAAAGGGGTGGTGAAAAACTGTTTTTT
TRBV12-5,TRBJ1-6,few,-,CASGLGGTFSPALHF,TGTGCTAGTGGTTTGGGGGGCACATTCAGTCCGGCCCTCCACTTT
TRBV6-1,TRBJ2-7,-,-,CASSELVQSYEQYF,TGTGCCAGCAGTGAATTGGTACAGAGCTACGAGCAGTACTTC
TRBV5-5,TRBJ2-1,few,TRBD2,CASSQRGGPVNEQFF,TGTGCCAGCAGCCAGCGGGGGGGCCCGGTTAATGAGCAGTTCTTC
TRBV12-3/TRBV12-4,TRBJ2-2,-,-,CASSFQQGTGELFF,TGTGCCAGCAGTTTCCAACAGGGAACCGGGGAGCTGTTTTTT